This T cell receptor beta chain was sequenced in a study of T-cell reconstitution after alpha-beta-depleted transplantation in children. Study results and limitations: At around two months after transplant, the alpha-beta T cells were reportedly derived from several hundred expanded clones that came from non-depleted graft cells. T-cell counts and diversity at one year following transplant were attributed mainly to newly produced T cells. The origin of high day-60 TCRbeta diversity in some patients lay in surviving recipient T cells and thymic progenitors.

Molecular barcoding with unique molecular identifiers was used for the TCRbeta library. Each CDR3 protein gets one entry after TCRdb re-called the PCR reads with MiXCR. The sample has some 460,000 distinct CDR3 sequences, about a sixth seen once. Details on this clonotype: Its antigen is as yet unknown.

The sample consisted of PBMCs, mostly from graft donor cells, taken 360 days after TCRalphabeta/CD19-depleted stem cell transplant. This TCR derives from a boy in the first two years of life who had a stem cell transplant for Wiskott-Aldrich syndrome, so the T cells may come from the graft donor.

In DNA, the CDR3 is TGTGCCAGCAGTGATGAACGGGGAGATACGCAGTATTTT. It yields the protein CASSDERGDTQYF. V gene TRBV2 combines with J gene TRBJ2-3, with D possibly being TRBD2 (5 bases). The germline gives CDR1 SNHLY, CDR2 FYNNEI. V dropped 3 bases and J dropped 5 bases, with 9 bases sitting between them. There are 13 residues in the CDR3.